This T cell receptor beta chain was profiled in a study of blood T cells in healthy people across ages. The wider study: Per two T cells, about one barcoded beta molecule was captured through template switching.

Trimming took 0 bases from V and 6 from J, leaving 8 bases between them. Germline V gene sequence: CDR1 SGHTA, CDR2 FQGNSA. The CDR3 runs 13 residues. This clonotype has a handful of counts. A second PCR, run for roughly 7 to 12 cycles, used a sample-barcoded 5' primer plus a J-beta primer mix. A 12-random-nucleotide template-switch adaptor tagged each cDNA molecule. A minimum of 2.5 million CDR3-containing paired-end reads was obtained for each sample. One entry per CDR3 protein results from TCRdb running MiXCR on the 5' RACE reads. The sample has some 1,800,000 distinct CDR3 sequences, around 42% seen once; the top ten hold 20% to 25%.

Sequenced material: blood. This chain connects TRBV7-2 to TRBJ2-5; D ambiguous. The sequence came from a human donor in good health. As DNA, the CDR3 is TGTGCCAGCAGCTTAGCGCAGTTGCAGACCCAGTACTTC. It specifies CASSLAQLQTQYF.